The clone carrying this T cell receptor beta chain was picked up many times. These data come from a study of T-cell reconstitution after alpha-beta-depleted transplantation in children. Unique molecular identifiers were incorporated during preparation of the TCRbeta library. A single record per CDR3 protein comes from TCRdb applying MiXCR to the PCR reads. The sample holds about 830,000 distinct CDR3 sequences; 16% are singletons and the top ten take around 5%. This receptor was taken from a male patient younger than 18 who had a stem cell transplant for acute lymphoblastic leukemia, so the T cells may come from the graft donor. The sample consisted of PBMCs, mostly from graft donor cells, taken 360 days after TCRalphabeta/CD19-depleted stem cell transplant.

Written as DNA, the CDR3 is TGTGCCAGCAGCCCTCCGACTAGCGTCATCACCGGGGAGCTGTTTTTT. It is translated as CASSPPTSVITGELFF. The genes are TRBV9 and TRBJ2-2; TRBD2 matches 8 bases. The germline gives CDR1 SGDLS, CDR2 YYNGEE. The CDR3 loop spans 16 amino acids. After removal of 4 bases from V and 4 bases from J, the junction contained 9 bases not matched to a gene.